Each of the 26 T cell receptor beta chains below was sequenced from the same sample in a study of beta chain features in type 1 diabetes (dated by TCRdb to the late 2010s). To prepare the library, the immunoSEQ multiplex PCR assay was applied. The entire isolated RNA was reverse transcribed using the High Capacity cDNA Reverse Transcription Kit, and thus expressed TCRB transcripts were sequenced. This immuneACCESS table, as held by TCRdb, lists in-frame sequences with V and J called but not all clones. Of the missing ones, under half trace to an unresolved V gene in checked studies; the others have no known cause. The sample table lists 860,000 or so clones, roughly 15% of them with a count of one. The ten top clones hold 0.02% to 0.025% of the sample. The source material was naive CD4+ T cells from blood. According to the study, the label for this sample's cell subset or site signals: true naive CD4+ T cells. The receptors derive from a woman under 30 in good health.

This clone was found a few times. V gene TRBV6-5 combines with J gene TRBJ2-3; D unresolved. CDR3 length: 15 amino acids. Trimming removed 6 bases at V and 2 bases at J, with 15 bases between. Germline V gene lookup returns CDR1 MNHEY and CDR2 SVGAGI. The CDR3 loop is CASRVWPNPTDTQYF. CDR3 coding DNA: TGTGCCAGCAGGGTATGGCCGAACCCCACAGATACGCAGTATTTT.

This clone was seen only once. This sequence joins TRBV18 and TRBJ2-1; 7 nucleotides agree with TRBD2. Germline CDR1 reads KGHSH; CDR2 reads LQKENI. This CDR3 is 14 amino acids long. J gave up 9 bases and V 0 bases, and 5 bases lay outside the gene matches. CDR3 in DNA: TGTGCCAGCTCACCACCGAATGGGGGGGGTGAGCAGTTCTTC. This encodes CASSPPNGGGEQFF. Full variable domain (outside the CDR3, taken from reference TRBV18 and TRBJ2-1): NAGVMQNPRHLVRRRGQEARLRCSPMKGHSHVYWYRQLPEEGLKFMVYLQKENIIDESGMPKERFSAEFPKEGPSILRIQQVVRGDSAAYFCASSPPNGGGEQFFGPGTRLTVL.

This clone was counted a few times. The CDR3 sequence is CASSLRRGRADTQYF. DNA of the CDR3: TGTGCCAGCAGCTTAAGGAGAGGCAGGGCCGATACGCAGTATTTT. This chain links TRBV7-9 with TRBJ2-3; possible D gene TRBD1, 5 bases. Trimming removed 2 bases from V and 6 bases from J, with 15 bases in between. The CDR3 is 15 amino acids. The germline CDR1 and CDR2 sequences are SEHNR and FQNEAQ (reference sequence).

This CDR3 reads CSVEKSGQYEAFF. The CDR3 DNA follows: TGCAGCGTTGAAAAGTCGGGGCAGTATGAAGCTTTCTTT. The V call is TRBV29-1, the J call TRBJ1-1, with D possibly matching TRBD1 (5 bases). With 2 bases removed from V and 7 bases from J, the gap between germline ends came to 14 bases. The CDR3 covers 13 residues. CDR1 and CDR2 from the germline V gene are SQVTM and ANQGSEA.

This clone was detected a few times. The V call is TRBV11-3, the J call TRBJ2-2, with D maybe TRBD2 (6 bases). The CDR3 extends over 16 amino acids. Germline lookup yields CDR1 SGHNT and CDR2 YENEEA. V lost 5 bases and J lost 2, with 15 bases in between. CDR3 region: CASSLRGSFNTGELFF. CDR3 DNA sequence: TGTGCCAGCAGCCTTCGGGGGAGTTTCAACACCGGGGAGCTGTTTTTT.

The CDR3 DNA reads as TGCAGTGCTAGTCTTTCGGATACGCAGTATTTT. It is translated as CSASLSDTQYF. The chain is built from TRBV20-1 and TRBJ2-3; D gene ambiguous. The germline gives CDR1 DFQATT, CDR2 SNEGSKA (reference sequence). Trimming took off 3 bases at V and 6 bases at J, with 7 bases between the two ends. The CDR3 length is 11 residues.

This clone was seen a few times. The chain employs TRBV5-4 and TRBJ2-1; 10 bases fit TRBD2. This CDR3 contains 18 residues. Trimming removed 2 bases from V and 3 bases from J; junction bases left unmatched: 11. The V gene's germline CDR1 is SGHNT and CDR2 YYREEE (reference sequence). CDR3 in amino acids: CASSFASGSVNFYNEQFF. CDR3 coding DNA: TGTGCCAGCAGCTTTGCTAGCGGGAGTGTGAACTTCTACAATGAGCAGTTCTTC. The full variable domain, completed using reference TRBV5-4 and TRBJ2-1, is ETGVTQSPTHLIKTRGQQVTLRCSSQSGHNTVSWYQQALGQGPQFIFQYYREEENGRGNFPPRFSGLQFPNYSSELNVNALELDDSALYLCASSFASGSVNFYNEQFFGPGTRLTVL.

This clone was counted many times. The rearrangement uses TRBV14 and TRBJ2-7; D is unresolved. With 0 bases removed from V and 9 bases from J, the gap between germline ends came to 12 bases. The germline CDR1 and CDR2 sequences are SGHDN and FVKESK. The CDR3 is 13 amino acids. The CDR3 nucleotides read TGTGCCAGCAGCCAAGACTCGCGCAGAGGGCAGTACTTC. As protein: CASSQDSRRGQYF. Supplemented by reference TRBV14 and TRBJ2-7, the full variable domain reads EAGVTQFPSHSVIEKGQTVTLRCDPISGHDNLYWYRRVMGKEIKFLLHFVKESKQDESGMPNNRFLAERTGGTYSTLKVQPAELEDSGVYFCASSQDSRRGQYFGPGTRLTVT.

This clone was seen a handful of times. The V gene is TRBV10-1, the J gene TRBJ2-1, with D possibly being TRBD1 (6 bases). The CDR3 has 16 residues. The V end was cut by 3 bases, the J end by 3 bases, with 15 bases between. In germline, CDR1 is WNHNN, CDR2 SYGVQD (reference sequence). CDR3 in amino acids: CASSDGGKGGYNEQFF. CDR3 nucleotide sequence: TGCGCCAGCAGTGATGGTGGGAAAGGGGGCTACAATGAGCAGTTCTTC.

This clone was seen a few times. The gene calls are TRBV9 and TRBJ1-1; 11 bases fit TRBD1. Trimming removed 6 bases from V and 2 bases from J; junction bases left unmatched: 3. Per the germline V gene, CDR1 is SGDLS and CDR2 is YYNGEE. The CDR3 sequence is 14 residues long. DNA of the CDR3: TGTGCCAGCACCCGGACAGGGGGCAACACTGAAGCTTTCTTT. This translates into CASTRTGGNTEAFF.

This clone has only a few counts. This chain joins TRBV15 and TRBJ2-6; D is possibly TRBD1 or TRBD2 (5 bases each). The CDR3 sequence is 16 residues long. Trimming cost V 0 bases and J 4 bases, with 10 bases left between them. Germline CDR1 LNHNV, CDR2 YYDKDF (reference sequence). The CDR3 bases are TGTGCCACCAGCAGAGATAGAGGGGACGGGGCCAACGTCCTGACTTTC. Protein sequence: CATSRDRGDGANVLTF.

The V and J genes are TRBV7-9 and TRBJ2-5; D gene uncertain. The better agreement between TRBJ2-7 and the DNA end casts doubt on the J call. This CDR3 is 12 amino acids long. Germline loops: CDR1 SEHNR, CDR2 FQNEAQ (reference sequence). CDR3 DNA sequence: TGTGCCAGCAGCTTAGTTCAGGACGAGCAGTACTTC. Its translation: CASSLVQDEQYF.

The J gene is TRBJ2-2, the V gene TRBV10-2, with D unclear. In germline, CDR1 is WSHSY, CDR2 SAAADI. The CDR3 is 11 residues long. V lost 7 bases and J 6 bases, leaving 6 bases between the germline ends. The CDR3 coding sequence is TGCGCCAGCATGGCGGCCGGGGAGCTGTTTTTT. Translation gives CASMAAGELFF.

The sample holds a few counts of this clone. The rearrangement joins TRBV6-6 to TRBJ2-1, with unresolved D. In germline, CDR1 is MNHNY, CDR2 SVGAGI (reference sequence). The V end lost 7 bases, the J end lost 8 bases, and 18 bases lay between the germline ends. CDR3 length: 14 residues. In nucleotides, the CDR3 is TGTGCCAGCACCGACTGGGTAGTAGGCGATGAGCAGTTCTTC. It yields the protein CASTDWVVGDEQFF.

This chain links TRBV2 with TRBJ1-5; 10 bases are a match to TRBD1. The trim removed 9 bases at V and 2 bases at J, leaving 1 base unmatched. The CDR3 runs to 13 residues. Germline V CDR1 and CDR2: SNHLY, FYNNEI. The CDR3 nucleotides are TGTGCCAGTGGGACAGGGGGCAATCAGCCCCAGCATTTT. Protein sequence: CASGTGGNQPQHF.

This clone came up a few times. The chain couples TRBV7-9 to TRBJ1-2; 7 nucleotides align to TRBD1. The CDR3 contains 17 residues. Trimming at V came to 4 bases and at J to 7 bases, leaving 18 bases not matched to a gene. Looked up from germline, CDR1 is SEHNR and CDR2 is FQNEAQ (reference sequence). Here the CDR3 DNA reads TGTGCCAGCAGCTCCCGGAGGGGACAGCCAGTCGTACGTGGCTACACCTTC. This codes for CASSSRRGQPVVRGYTF.

This clone was counted only a few times. The rearrangement joins TRBV11-2 to TRBJ1-1, with D possibly being TRBD1 (5 bases). Deletions cut 4 bases from V and 5 bases from J, with 17 bases between. CDR3 length: 15 residues. CDR1 and CDR2 from the germline V gene are SGHAT and FQNNGV. This CDR3 reads CASSSWGGKGTEAFF. CDR3 coding DNA: TGTGCCAGCAGCTCCTGGGGGGGAAAAGGGACTGAAGCTTTCTTT.

The chain uses TRBV9 and TRBJ2-7; maybe TRBD2 (6 bases). Germline CDR1 is SGDLS and CDR2 is YYNGEE. Trimming pared 2 bases from V and 7 bases from J, leaving 16 bases between. This CDR3 has 14 residues. CDR3 sequence reads: CASSVSSFSGEQYF. CDR3 coding DNA: TGTGCCAGCAGCGTCTCATCTTTTAGCGGAGAGCAGTACTTC.

Of note for this clone: Other DNA sequences within the sample encode an identical CDR3. CDR3: CASSYSGEQFF. As DNA, the CDR3 is TGTGCCAGCAGTTACTCGGGAGAGCAGTTCTTC. The V and J genes are TRBV6-5 and TRBJ2-1; D is uncertain. This CDR3 contains 11 residues. With 0 bases removed from V and 10 bases from J, the gap between germline ends came to 4 bases. Germline CDR1 and CDR2: MNHEY and SVGAGI.

This clone occurred many times. The rearrangement joins TRBV13 to TRBJ2-7, with 10 bases matching TRBD1. The V segment lost 5 bases and the J segment 3 bases; nucleotides outside the gene matches: 4. Germline V CDR1 and CDR2: PRHDT, FYEKMQ (reference sequence). The CDR3 consists of 14 residues. CDR3 sequence reads: CASSRWTGGYEQYF. The DNA of the CDR3 is TGTGCCAGCAGCCGCTGGACAGGGGGCTACGAGCAGTACTTC.

The chain combines TRBV10-3 with TRBJ2-7, with 10 bases matching TRBD2. The CDR3 length is 17 residues. Germline CDR1 and CDR2: ENHRY and SYGVKD. Trimming took 0 bases from V and 2 from J; bases not matched to a gene: 7. CDR3 sequence (DNA): TGTGCCATCAGTGAGTCTAGCGGGAGGTCCTCCACCTACGAGCAGTACTTC. Its protein is CAISESSGRSSTYEQYF.

The chain uses TRBV20-1 and TRBJ2-7; D uncertain. Germline loops: CDR1 DFQATT, CDR2 SNEGSKA (reference sequence). The CDR3 is 10 amino acids. Trimming shortened V by 5 bases and J by 3 bases, and 5 bases separated the two germline ends. Here the CDR3 DNA reads TGCAGTGCTTTCGACTACGAGCAGTACTTC. Translation: CSAFDYEQYF.

The table lists this clone with a few counts. The genes are TRBV9 and TRBJ1-2, with a tentative D call TRBD1 (6 bases). Germline CDR1 SGDLS, CDR2 YYNGEE. The CDR3 is made up of 15 amino acids. V was clipped by 0 bases and J by 2 bases, with 11 bases between them. CDR3 DNA sequence: TGTGCCAGCAGCGTAGGAACAGGGTTAAACTATGGCTACACCTTC. Encoded protein: CASSVGTGLNYGYTF.

This clone was picked up a small number of times. V usage is TRBV14 and J usage is TRBJ2-3; D remains unclear. V was shortened by 2 bases and J by 2 bases, with 11 bases between the two germline ends. The V gene's germline CDR1 is SGHDN and CDR2 FVKESK. This CDR3 spans 15 amino acids. CDR3 bases: TGTGCCAGCAGCCAACCTGATTTTTACACAGATACGCAGTATTTT. Translation gives CASSQPDFYTDTQYF.

This clone was seen more than once but under ten times. V gene TRBV7-2 combines with J gene TRBJ2-5, with TRBD1 matching 9 bases. The CDR3 has 16 amino acids. Germline-derived CDR1 and CDR2 are SGHTA and FQGNSA. V lost 1 base, J lost 7 bases, and 10 bases stayed unmatched. The CDR3 nucleotides are TGTGCCAGCAGCTTAGTGGGCGACAGGGGGTACGGGACCCAGTACTTC. Protein sequence: CASSLVGDRGYGTQYF.

The chain has TRBV14 and TRBJ2-5, with D perhaps matching TRBD2 (8 bases). Trimming took 4 bases from V and 5 from J, leaving 20 bases between them. The length of the CDR3 is 16 residues. Germline CDR1 is SGHDN and CDR2 is FVKESK. The CDR3: CASSLSGGGAAETQYF. In DNA, the CDR3 is TGTGCCAGCAGCCTTTCGGGAGGGGGCGCAGCGGAGACCCAGTACTTC.